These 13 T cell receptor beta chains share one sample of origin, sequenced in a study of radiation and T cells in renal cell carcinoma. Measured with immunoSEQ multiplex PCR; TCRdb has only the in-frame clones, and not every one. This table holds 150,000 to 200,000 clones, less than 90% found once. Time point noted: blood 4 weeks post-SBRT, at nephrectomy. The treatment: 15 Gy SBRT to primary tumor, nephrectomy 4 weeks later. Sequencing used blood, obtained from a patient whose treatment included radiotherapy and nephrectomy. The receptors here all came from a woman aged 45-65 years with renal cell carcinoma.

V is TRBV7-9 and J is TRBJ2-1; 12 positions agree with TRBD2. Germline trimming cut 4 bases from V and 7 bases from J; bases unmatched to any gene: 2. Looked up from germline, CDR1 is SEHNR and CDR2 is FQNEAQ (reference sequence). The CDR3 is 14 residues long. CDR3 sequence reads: CASSSSGGVNEQFF. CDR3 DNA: TGTGCCAGCAGCTCTAGCGGGGGGGTTAATGAGCAGTTCTTC.

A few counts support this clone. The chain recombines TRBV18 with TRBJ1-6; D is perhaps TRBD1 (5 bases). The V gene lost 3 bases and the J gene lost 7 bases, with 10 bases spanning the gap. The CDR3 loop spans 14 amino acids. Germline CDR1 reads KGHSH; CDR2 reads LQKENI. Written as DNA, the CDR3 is TGTGCCAGCTCACCGGCAGGGAACAATTCACCCCTCCACTTT. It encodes CASSPAGNNSPLHF.

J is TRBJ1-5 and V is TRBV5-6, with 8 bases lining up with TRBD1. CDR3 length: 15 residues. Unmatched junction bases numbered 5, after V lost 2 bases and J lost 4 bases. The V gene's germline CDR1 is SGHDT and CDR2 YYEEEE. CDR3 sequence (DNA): TGTGCCAGCAGCTTTTTCGACAGGGGAAATCAGCCCCAGCATTTT. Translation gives CASSFFDRGNQPQHF.

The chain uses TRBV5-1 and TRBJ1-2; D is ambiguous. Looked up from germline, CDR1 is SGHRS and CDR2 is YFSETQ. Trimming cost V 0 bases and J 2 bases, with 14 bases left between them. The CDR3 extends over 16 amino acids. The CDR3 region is CASSLGRQLGNYGYTF. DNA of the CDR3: TGCGCCAGCAGCTTGGGACGGCAGTTGGGGAACTATGGCTACACCTTC.

The CDR3 spells CASSFGGGNEKLFF. The CDR3, as DNA: TGCGCCAGCAGCTTTGGTGGTGGAAATGAAAAACTGTTTTTT. The chain has TRBV5-1 and TRBJ1-4; D is unclear. V lost 2 bases and J lost 5, with 10 bases in between. CDR3 length: 14 residues. Germline V gene lookup returns CDR1 SGHRS and CDR2 YFSETQ.

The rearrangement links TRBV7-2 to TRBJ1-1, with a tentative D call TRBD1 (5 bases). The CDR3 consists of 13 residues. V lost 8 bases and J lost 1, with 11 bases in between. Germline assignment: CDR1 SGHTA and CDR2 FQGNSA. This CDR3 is CASQMQGNTEAFF. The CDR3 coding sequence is TGTGCCAGCCAGATGCAGGGGAACACTGAAGCTTTCTTT.

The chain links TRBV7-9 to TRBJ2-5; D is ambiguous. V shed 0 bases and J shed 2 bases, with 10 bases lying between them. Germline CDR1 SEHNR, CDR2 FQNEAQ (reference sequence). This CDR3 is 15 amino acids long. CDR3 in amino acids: CASSLAAGAQETQYF. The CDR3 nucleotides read TGTGCCAGCAGCTTAGCAGCAGGAGCACAAGAGACCCAGTACTTC.

CDR3 nucleotides: TGTGCCCTCCCCCTCAAACGGGACAGCCCTGAAGTAGACACCTTC. The encoded protein is CALPLKRDSPEVDTF. J is TRBJ1-2 and V is TRBV6-1, with 7 positions matching TRBD1. V shed 11 bases and J 12 bases; nucleotides not matched to a gene: 24. Germline V gene data show CDR1 as MNHNS and CDR2 as SASEGT. The CDR3 loop spans 15 amino acids.

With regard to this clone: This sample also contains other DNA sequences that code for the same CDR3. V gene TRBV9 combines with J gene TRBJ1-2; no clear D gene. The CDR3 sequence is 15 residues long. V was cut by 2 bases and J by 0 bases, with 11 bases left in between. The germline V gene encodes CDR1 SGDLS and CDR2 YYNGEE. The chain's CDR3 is CASSVGGAANYGYTF. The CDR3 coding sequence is TGTGCCAGCAGCGTGGGTGGAGCCGCTAACTATGGCTACACCTTC. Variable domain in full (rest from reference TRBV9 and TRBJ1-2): DSGVTQTPKHLITATGQRVTLRCSPRSGDLSVYWYQQSLDQGLQFLIQYYNGEERAKGNILERFSAQQFPDLHSELNLSSLELGDSALYFCASSVGGAANYGYTFGSGTRLTVV.

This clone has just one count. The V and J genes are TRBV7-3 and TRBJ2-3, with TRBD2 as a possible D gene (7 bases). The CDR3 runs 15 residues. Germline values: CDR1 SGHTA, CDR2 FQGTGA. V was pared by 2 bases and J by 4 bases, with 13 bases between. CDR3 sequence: CASSLGGARPDTQYF. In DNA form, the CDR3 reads TGTGCCAGCAGCTTAGGGGGGGCCCGCCCAGATACGCAGTATTTT.

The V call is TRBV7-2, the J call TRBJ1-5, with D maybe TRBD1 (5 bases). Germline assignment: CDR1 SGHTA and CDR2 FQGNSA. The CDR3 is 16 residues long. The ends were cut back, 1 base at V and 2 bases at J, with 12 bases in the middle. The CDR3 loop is CASSLEGARGNQPQHF. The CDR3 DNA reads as TGTGCCAGCAGCTTAGAAGGGGCGAGGGGCAATCAGCCCCAGCATTTT.

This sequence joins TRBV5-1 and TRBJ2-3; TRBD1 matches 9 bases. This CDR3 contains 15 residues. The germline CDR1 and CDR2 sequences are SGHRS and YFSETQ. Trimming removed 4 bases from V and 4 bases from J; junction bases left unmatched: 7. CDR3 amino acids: CASSIDRGSADTQYF. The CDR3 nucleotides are TGCGCCAGCAGCATAGACAGGGGGTCAGCAGATACGCAGTATTTT.

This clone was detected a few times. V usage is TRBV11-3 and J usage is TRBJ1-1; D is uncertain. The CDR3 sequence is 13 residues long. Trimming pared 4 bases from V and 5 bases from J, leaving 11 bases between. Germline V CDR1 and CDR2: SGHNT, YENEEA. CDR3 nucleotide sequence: TGTGCCAGCAGCTCCCTTCGGAATACTGAAGCTTTCTTT. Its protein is CASSSLRNTEAFF.